These T cell receptor beta chains were read from a single sample in a study of T cell responses to AZD1222 COVID-19 vaccine. Using immunoSEQ multiplex PCR, the repertoire was profiled, and TCRdb retains in-frame clones only, with some absent. The sample carries more than 75,000 clones, roughly nine tenths recorded once. The specimen was peripheral blood, collected on day 0 of AZD1222 vaccination. The receptors stem from an adult in good health. Both conserved end residues are part of each CDR3. A D gene is named only where the DNA matches it firmly. Some rows mark clone size as missing; the rest say once, few, many or name a class of expanded clone.

clone_size d_call j_call v_call cdr3_aa cdr3_nt
- - TRBJ2-3 TRBV7-3 CASSLTPDDTDTQYF TGTGCCAGCAGCTTAACACCGGACGACACAGATACGCAGTATTTT
- - TRBJ2-7 TRBV7-7 CASSLELSYEQYF TGTGCTAGCAGCTTAGAACTTTCCTACGAGCAGTACTTC
- TRBD2 TRBJ2-7 TRBV19 CATYSTPGGEQYF TGTGCCACCTACAGTACTCCGGGAGGCGAGCAGTACTTC
- TRBD1 TRBJ1-1 TRBV5-4 CASSFAGGNEAFF TGTGCCAGCAGCTTTGCAGGGGGAAACGAAGCTTTCTTT
- - TRBJ1-2 TRBV7-9 CASSSQFYGYTF TGTGCCAGCAGCTCTCAATTCTATGGCTACACCTTC
- TRBD1 TRBJ1-4 TRBV18 CASSPQTGPNEKLFF TGTGCCAGCTCACCCCAGACAGGGCCTAATGAAAAACTGTTTTTT
- TRBD1 TRBJ1-2 TRBV29-1 CIVAGGQGRAHYGYTF TGCATCGTTGCGGGGGGACAGGGTCGAGCTCACTATGGCTACACCTTC
once - TRBJ2-5 TRBV28 CASSEGVDRQETQYF TGTGCCAGCAGCGAAGGCGTTGACAGACAAGAGACCCAGTACTTC
- - TRBJ2-5 TRBV21-1 CASSNQNQQGVRGRKGQETQYF TGTGCCAGCAGCAATCAAAACCAGCAAGGAGTCAGGGGGCGAAAGGGCCAAGAGACCCAGTACTTC
- - TRBJ2-3 TRBV7-3 CASSVLSTDTQYF TGTGCCAGCAGCGTACTAAGCACAGATACGCAGTATTTT
- - TRBJ1-6 TRBV5-1 CASSLGQGGSPLHF TGCGCCAGCAGCTTGGGTCAGGGCGGCTCACCCCTCCACTTT
- - TRBJ2-2 TRBV6-4 CASSKLANTGELFF TGTGCCAGCAGTAAACTAGCGAACACCGGGGAGCTGTTTTTT
- TRBD2 TRBJ2-1 TRBV30 CALGLAGAGEQFF TGTGCCTTGGGACTAGCGGGAGCTGGGGAGCAGTTCTTC
- TRBD1 TRBJ2-7 TRBV7-9 CASSLGDRAGEQYF TGTGCCAGCAGCTTAGGGGACAGGGCGGGGGAGCAGTACTTC
once - TRBJ2-7 TRBV7-9 CASSLEAWEQYF TGTGCCAGCAGCTTAGAAGCGTGGGAGCAGTACTTC
- - TRBJ1-1 TRBV6-5 CASSYREKSKHEAFF TGTGCCAGCAGTTACCGGGAGAAGAGCAAGCATGAAGCTTTCTTT
- - TRBJ2-2 TRBV28 CASSPEAYTGELFF TGTGCCAGCAGCCCGGAAGCATACACCGGGGAGCTGTTTTTT
few - TRBJ1-5 TRBV28 CASSSPDRWHF TGTGCCAGCAGTTCTCCTGACCGCTGGCATTTT
- TRBD1 TRBJ2-7 TRBV3-1/TRBV3-2 CASTGTGDEQYF TGTGCCAGCACGGGGACAGGGGACGAGCAGTACTTC
- - TRBJ2-7 TRBV28 CASSHPGDPYEQYF TGTGCCAGCAGTCACCCGGGGGATCCCTACGAGCAGTACTTC
- TRBD2 TRBJ2-3 TRBV27 CASSSRTGGLAGEGSDTQYF TGTGCCAGCAGTTCCCGGACAGGGGGACTAGCGGGAGAGGGGTCAGATACGCAGTATTTT
once - TRBJ2-3 TRBV9 CASSVAEASSMQYF TGTGCCAGCAGCGTAGCTGAGGCCTCTTCGATGCAGTATTTT